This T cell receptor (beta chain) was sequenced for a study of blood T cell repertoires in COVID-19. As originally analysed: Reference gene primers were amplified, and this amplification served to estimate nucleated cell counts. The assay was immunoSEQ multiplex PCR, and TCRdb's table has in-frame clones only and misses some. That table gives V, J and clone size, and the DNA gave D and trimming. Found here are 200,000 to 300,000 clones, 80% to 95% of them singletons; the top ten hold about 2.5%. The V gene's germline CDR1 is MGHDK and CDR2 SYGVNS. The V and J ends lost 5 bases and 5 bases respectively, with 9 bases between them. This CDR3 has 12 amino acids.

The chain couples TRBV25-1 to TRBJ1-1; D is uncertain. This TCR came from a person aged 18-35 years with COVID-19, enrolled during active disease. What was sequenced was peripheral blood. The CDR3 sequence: CASSSHRTEAFF. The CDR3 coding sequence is TGTGCCAGCAGTTCTCATCGGACTGAAGCTTTCTTT.